This TCR beta chain comes out of a study of T cell responses to AZD1222 COVID-19 vaccine. Produced via immunoSEQ multiplex PCR; TCRdb's table is partial and in-frame only. The sample has 110,000 to 150,000 clones, 85% to 95% seen once. Study-wide results and limits: Reports indicate that nearly half of spike-specific TCRs are directed at unmutated variant regions. Most donors were white British, females outnumbered males, and clonal diversity was possibly underestimated.

Note on this clone: Its specificity is not known.

Trimming removed 1 base from V and 9 bases from J; junction bases left unmatched: 9. The V gene's germline CDR1 is SEHNR and CDR2 FQNEAQ (reference sequence). The CDR3 totals 15 residues. The V call is TRBV7-9, the J call TRBJ2-4, with 7 bases fitting TRBD2. The receptor was derived from an adult who had recovered from COVID-19. The sequences come from peripheral blood, collected after recovery from COVID-19. The CDR3: CASSLGVRGRGIQYF. CDR3 DNA: TGTGCCAGCAGCTTAGGAGTGCGGGGGAGGGGCATTCAGTACTTC. The variable domain in full, with the rest retrieved from reference TRBV7-9 and TRBJ2-4, is DTGVSQNPRHKITKRGQNVTFRCDPISEHNRLYWYRQTLGQGPEFLTYFQNEAQLEKSRLLSDRFSAERPKGSFSTLEIQRTEQGDSAMYLCASSLGVRGRGIQYFGAGTRLSVL.